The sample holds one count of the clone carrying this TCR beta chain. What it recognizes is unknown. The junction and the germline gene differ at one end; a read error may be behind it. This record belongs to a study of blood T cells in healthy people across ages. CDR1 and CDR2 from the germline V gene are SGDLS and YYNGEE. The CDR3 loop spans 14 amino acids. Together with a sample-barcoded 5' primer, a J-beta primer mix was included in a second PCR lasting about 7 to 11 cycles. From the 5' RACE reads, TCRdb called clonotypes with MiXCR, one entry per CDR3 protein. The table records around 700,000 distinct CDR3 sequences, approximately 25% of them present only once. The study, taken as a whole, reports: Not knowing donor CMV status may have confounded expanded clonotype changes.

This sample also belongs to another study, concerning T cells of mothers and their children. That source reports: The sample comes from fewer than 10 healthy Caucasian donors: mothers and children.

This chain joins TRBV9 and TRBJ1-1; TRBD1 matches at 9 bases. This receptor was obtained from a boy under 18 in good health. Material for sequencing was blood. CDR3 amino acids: CASSGQGEVAEASF. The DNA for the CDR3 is TGTGCCAGCAGCGGACAGGGGGAGGTTGCTGAAGCTTCCTTT.